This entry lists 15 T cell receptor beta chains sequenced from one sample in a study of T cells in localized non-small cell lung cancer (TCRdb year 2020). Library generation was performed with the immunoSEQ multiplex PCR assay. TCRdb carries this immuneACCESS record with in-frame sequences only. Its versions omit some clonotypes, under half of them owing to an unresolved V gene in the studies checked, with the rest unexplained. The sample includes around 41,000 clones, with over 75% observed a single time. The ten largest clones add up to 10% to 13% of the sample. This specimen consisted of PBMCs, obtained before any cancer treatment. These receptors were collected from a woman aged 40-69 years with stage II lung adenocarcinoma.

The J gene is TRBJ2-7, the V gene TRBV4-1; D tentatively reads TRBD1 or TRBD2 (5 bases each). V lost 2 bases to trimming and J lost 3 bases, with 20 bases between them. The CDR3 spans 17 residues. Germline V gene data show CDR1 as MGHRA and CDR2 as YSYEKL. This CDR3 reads CASSQTGRVLGSYEQYF. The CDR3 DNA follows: TGCGCCAGCAGCCAAACAGGAAGAGTGTTAGGGAGCTACGAGCAGTACTTC.

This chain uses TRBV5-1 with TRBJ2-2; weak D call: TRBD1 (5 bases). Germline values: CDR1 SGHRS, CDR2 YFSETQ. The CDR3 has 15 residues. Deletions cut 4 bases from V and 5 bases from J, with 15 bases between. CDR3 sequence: CASSLGARTTGELFF. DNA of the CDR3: TGCGCCAGCAGCCTTGGCGCGAGGACAACCGGGGAGCTGTTTTTT.

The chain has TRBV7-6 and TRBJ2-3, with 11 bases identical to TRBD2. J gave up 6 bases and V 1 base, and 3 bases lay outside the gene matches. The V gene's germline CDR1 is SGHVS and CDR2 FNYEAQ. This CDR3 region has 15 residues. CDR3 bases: TGTGCCAGCAGCTTAGAACTAGCGGGAGTTGATACGCAGTATTTT. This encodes CASSLELAGVDTQYF.

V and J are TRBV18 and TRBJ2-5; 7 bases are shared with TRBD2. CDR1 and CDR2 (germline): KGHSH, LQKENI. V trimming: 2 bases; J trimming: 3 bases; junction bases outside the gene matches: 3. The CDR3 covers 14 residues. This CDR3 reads CASSPTGTKETQYF. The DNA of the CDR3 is TGTGCCAGCTCACCAACCGGGACTAAAGAGACCCAGTACTTC.

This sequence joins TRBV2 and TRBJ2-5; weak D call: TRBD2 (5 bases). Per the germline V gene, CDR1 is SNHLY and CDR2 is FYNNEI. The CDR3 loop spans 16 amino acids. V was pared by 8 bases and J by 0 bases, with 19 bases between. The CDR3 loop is CASGYTATGYQETQYF. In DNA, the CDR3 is TGTGCCAGCGGGTATACAGCAACGGGGTACCAAGAGACCCAGTACTTC.

The CDR3 spells CASSPPGAARTEAFF. CDR3 nucleotide sequence: TGTGCCAGCAGCCCTCCAGGGGCGGCGAGGACTGAAGCTTTCTTT. This chain joins TRBV13 and TRBJ1-1; D perhaps matches TRBD1 (6 bases). CDR3 length: 15 amino acids. Germline CDR1 is PRHDT and CDR2 is FYEKMQ (reference sequence). Trimming cost V 5 bases and J 5 bases, with 18 bases left between them.

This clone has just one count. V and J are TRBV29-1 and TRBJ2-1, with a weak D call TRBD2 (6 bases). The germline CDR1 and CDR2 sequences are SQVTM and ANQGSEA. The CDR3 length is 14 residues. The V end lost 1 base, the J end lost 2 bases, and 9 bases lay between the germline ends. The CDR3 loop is CSVEVVAAYNEQFF. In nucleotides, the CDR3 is TGCAGCGTTGAAGTGGTAGCGGCCTACAATGAGCAGTTCTTC.

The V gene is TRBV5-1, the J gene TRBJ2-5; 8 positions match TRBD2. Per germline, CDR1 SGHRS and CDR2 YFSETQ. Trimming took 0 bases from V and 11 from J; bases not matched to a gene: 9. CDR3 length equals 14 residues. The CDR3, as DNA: TGCGCCAGCAGCTTGGAAGCGGGAGTGAGGGAGCAGTACTTC. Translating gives CASSLEAGVREQYF.

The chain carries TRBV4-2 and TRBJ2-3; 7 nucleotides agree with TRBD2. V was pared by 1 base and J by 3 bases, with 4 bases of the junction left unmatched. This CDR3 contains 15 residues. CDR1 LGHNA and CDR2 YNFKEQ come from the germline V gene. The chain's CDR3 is CASSQGGGRTDTQYF. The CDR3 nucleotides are TGTGCCAGCAGCCAAGGGGGGGGTAGGACAGATACGCAGTATTTT.

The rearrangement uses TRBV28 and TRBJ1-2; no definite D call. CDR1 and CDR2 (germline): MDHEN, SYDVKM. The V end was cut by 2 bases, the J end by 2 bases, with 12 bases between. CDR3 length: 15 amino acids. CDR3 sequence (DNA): TGTGCCAGCAGTTTAAGACGGCACCAGAACTATGGCTACACCTTC. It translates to CASSLRRHQNYGYTF.

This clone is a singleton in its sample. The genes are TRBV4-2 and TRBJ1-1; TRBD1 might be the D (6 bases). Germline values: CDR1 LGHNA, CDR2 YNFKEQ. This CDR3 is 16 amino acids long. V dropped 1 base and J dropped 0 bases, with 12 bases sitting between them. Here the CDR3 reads CASSQVGGPLNTEAFF. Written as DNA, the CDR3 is TGTGCCAGCAGCCAAGTTGGGGGGCCCCTGAACACTGAAGCTTTCTTT.

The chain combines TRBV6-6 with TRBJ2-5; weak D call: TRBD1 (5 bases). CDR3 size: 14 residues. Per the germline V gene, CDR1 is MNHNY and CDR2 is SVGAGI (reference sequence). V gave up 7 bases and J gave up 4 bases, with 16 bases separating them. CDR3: CASTRRGDGETQYF. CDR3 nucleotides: TGTGCCAGCACCCGAAGGGGTGATGGAGAGACCCAGTACTTC.

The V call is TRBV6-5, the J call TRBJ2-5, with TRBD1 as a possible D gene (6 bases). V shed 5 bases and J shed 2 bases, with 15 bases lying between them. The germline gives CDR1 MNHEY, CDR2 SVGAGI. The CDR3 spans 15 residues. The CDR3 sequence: CASSLGPGAQETQYF. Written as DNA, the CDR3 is TGTGCCAGCAGTCTCGGGCCAGGGGCGCAAGAGACCCAGTACTTC.

CDR3 region: CASSPGGDNYGYTF. The CDR3 DNA is TGTGCCAGCAGCCCAGGGGGGGATAACTATGGCTACACCTTC. This chain links TRBV28 with TRBJ1-2, with TRBD1 matching over 7 bases. CDR1 is MDHEN, CDR2 SYDVKM, per germline. The CDR3 has 14 amino acids. V gave up 6 bases and J gave up 1 base; unmatched junction bases: 5.

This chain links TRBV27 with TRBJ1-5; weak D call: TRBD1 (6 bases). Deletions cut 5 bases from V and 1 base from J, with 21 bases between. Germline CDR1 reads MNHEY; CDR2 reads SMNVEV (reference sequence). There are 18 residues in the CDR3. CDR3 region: CASSNSRGPVGSNQPQHF. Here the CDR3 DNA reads TGTGCCAGCAGTAACTCCAGGGGCCCCGTCGGGAGCAATCAGCCCCAGCATTTT.